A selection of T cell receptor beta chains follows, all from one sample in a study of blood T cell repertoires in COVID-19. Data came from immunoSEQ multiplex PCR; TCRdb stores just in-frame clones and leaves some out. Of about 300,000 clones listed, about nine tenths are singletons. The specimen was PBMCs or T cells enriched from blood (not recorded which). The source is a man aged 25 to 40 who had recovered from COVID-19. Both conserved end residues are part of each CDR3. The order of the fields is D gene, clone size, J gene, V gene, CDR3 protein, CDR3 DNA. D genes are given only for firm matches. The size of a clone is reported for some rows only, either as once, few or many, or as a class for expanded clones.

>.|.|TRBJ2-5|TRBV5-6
CASSLWGKGRRTQYF
TGTGCCAGCAGCTTGTGGGGCAAGGGTCGGAGGACCCAGTACTTC
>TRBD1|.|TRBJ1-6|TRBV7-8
CASSRQGGKTNSPLHF
TGTGCCAGCAGCCGACAGGGAGGGAAGACTAATTCACCCCTCCACTTT
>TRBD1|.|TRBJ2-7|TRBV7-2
CASSLQSGGFLEQYF
TGTGCCAGCAGCTTACAGTCAGGGGGCTTTCTCGAGCAGTACTTC
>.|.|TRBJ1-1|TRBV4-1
CASSQVAGLTTEAFF
TGCGCCAGCAGCCAAGTGGCGGGTCTCACTACTGAAGCTTTCTTT
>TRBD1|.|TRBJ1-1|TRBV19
CASSINNRGRGNTEAFF
TGTGCCAGTAGTATAAACAACAGGGGGCGAGGGAACACTGAAGCTTTCTTT
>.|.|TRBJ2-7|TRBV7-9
CASSLEMEGSEQYF
TGTGCCAGCAGCCTAGAGATGGAGGGCTCCGAGCAGTACTTC
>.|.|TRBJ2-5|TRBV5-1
CASSPSLEGGQETQYF
TGCGCCAGCAGCCCCAGTTTGGAGGGCGGCCAGGAGACCCAGTACTTC
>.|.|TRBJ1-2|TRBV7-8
CASSLRRDLSYGYTF
TGTGCCAGCAGCTTAAGGCGGGATTTGTCTTATGGCTACACCTTC
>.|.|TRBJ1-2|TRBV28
CASSSPSLRTKQDYGYTF
TGTGCCAGCAGTTCCCCCAGTCTCCGAACGAAACAGGACTATGGCTACACCTTC
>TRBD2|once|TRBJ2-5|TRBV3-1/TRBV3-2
CASSQTGGPETQYF
TGTGCCAGCAGCCAAACGGGGGGGCCGGAGACCCAGTACTTC
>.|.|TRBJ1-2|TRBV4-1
CASSQDVSLYRYTF
TGCGCCAGCAGCCAAGATGTGTCACTTTATCGCTACACCTTC
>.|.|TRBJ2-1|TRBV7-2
CASSLISHEQFF
TGTGCCAGCAGCTTAATCTCCCATGAGCAGTTCTTC
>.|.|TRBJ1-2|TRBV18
CASSPLEGNYGYTF
TGTGCCAGCTCACCACTTGAGGGTAACTATGGCTACACCTTC
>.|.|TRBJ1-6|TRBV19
CASSKGSGSYNSPLHF
TGTGCCAGTAGTAAGGGGTCGGGCTCCTATAATTCACCCCTCCACTTT
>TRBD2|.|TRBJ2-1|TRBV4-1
CASSQDHSGATGNEQFF
TGCGCCAGCAGCCAAGATCACAGCGGGGCAACGGGGAATGAGCAGTTCTTC
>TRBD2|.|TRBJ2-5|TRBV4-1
CASSPRTSGGAETQYF
TGCGCCAGCAGCCCAAGGACTAGCGGGGGGGCGGAGACCCAGTACTTC
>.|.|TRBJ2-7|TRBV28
CASSGALRRSYEQYF
TGTGCCAGCAGTGGGGCCTTACGGAGATCCTACGAGCAGTACTTC
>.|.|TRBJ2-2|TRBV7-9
CASSPVGGLSGGELFF
TGTGCCAGCAGCCCAGTCGGCGGGTTAAGCGGCGGGGAGCTGTTTTTT
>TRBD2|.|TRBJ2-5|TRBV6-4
CASSRTRTSGETQYF
TGTGCCAGCAGCCGAACCCGGACTAGCGGGGAGACCCAGTACTTC
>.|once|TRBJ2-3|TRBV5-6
CASSWRATDTQYF
TGTGCCAGCAGCTGGAGGGCCACAGATACGCAGTATTTT
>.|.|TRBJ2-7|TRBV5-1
CASSSGGESYEQYF
TGCGCCAGCAGCTCAGGTGGTGAGTCCTACGAGCAGTACTTC
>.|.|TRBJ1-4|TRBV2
CASSEIRLNEKLFF
TGTGCCAGCAGTGAAATACGGTTAAATGAAAAACTGTTTTTT
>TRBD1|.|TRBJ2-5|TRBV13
CASSPNGQVQETQYF
TGTGCCAGCAGCCCCAACGGACAGGTACAAGAGACCCAGTACTTC
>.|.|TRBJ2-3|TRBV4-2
CASSQEGAPQYF
TGTGCCAGCAGCCAAGAGGGAGCTCCGCAGTATTTT